The 4 T cell receptor beta chains given below trace back to one sample, sequenced in a study of blood T cell repertoires in COVID-19. The assay was immunoSEQ multiplex PCR, and TCRdb's table has in-frame clones only and misses some. The sample has 40,000 to 65,000 clones, about 86% seen once. Sequencing was done on a sample of peripheral blood. These receptors were collected from a man between 65 and 80 years old with active COVID-19.

A single count supports this clone. This CDR3 is CASSIAGGPHPTDTQYF. CDR3 DNA: TGTGCCAGCAGCATAGCGGGGGGTCCACACCCCACAGATACGCAGTATTTT. The chain has TRBV9 and TRBJ2-3; 10 nucleotides agree with TRBD2. CDR3 length: 17 residues. The trim removed 4 bases at V and 2 bases at J, leaving 10 bases unmatched. Per the germline V gene, CDR1 is SGDLS and CDR2 is YYNGEE.

The V gene is TRBV4-2, the J gene TRBJ2-2, with D unresolved. The CDR3 contains 13 residues. Germline CDR1 is LGHNA and CDR2 is YNFKEQ. V lost 3 bases and J 7 bases, leaving 9 bases between the germline ends. The DNA of the CDR3 is TGTGCCAGCAGCCAGCCCCGGTTCGGGGAGCTGTTTTTT. This translates into CASSQPRFGELFF.

This chain connects TRBV5-1 to TRBJ2-3; the D is unclear. Trimming cost V 5 bases and J 2 bases, with 12 bases left between them. There are 14 residues in the CDR3. Per germline, CDR1 SGHRS and CDR2 YFSETQ. CDR3: CASSSTKPTDTQYF. CDR3 sequence (DNA): TGCGCCAGCAGTTCCACTAAGCCCACAGATACGCAGTATTTT.

The chain links TRBV19 to TRBJ2-5; 8 nucleotides align to TRBD1. V gave up 8 bases and J gave up 6 bases; unmatched junction bases: 11. Germline V lookup: CDR1 LNHDA, CDR2 SQIVND (reference sequence). The length of the CDR3 is 14 residues. The CDR3 loop is CASSTPGGVKTQYF. CDR3 nucleotides: TGTGCCAGTTCCACGCCAGGGGGCGTGAAGACCCAGTACTTC.